One sample yielded the 25 T cell receptor beta chains listed below, sequenced in a study of response to subunit inactivated influenza vaccine. TCRdb itself ran the RT-PCR reads through MiXCR, one entry per CDR3 protein. The sample shows 530,000 or so distinct CDR3 sequences, 13% to 15% of them seen only once. Sequenced here: PBMCs from blood, sampled 11 to 12 days after vaccination. The receptor source for this set is a man aged 50-59 years who received an inactivated influenza vaccine.

This chain uses TRBV5-1 with TRBJ2-5; 7 positions match TRBD1. The CDR3 consists of 12 residues. Germline values: CDR1 SGHRS, CDR2 YFSETQ. Trimming at V came to 3 bases and at J to 9 bases, leaving 5 bases not matched to a gene. The CDR3 protein is CASSSGQAPQYF. For the CDR3, the DNA is TGCGCCAGCAGCTCCGGACAGGCTCCCCAGTACTTC. The variable domain in full, with the rest retrieved from reference TRBV5-1 and TRBJ2-5, is KAGVTQTPRYLIKTRGQQVTLSCSPISGHRSVSWYQQTPGQGLQFLFEYFSETQRNKGNFPGRFSGRQFSNSRSEMNVSTLELGDSALYLCASSSGQAPQYFGPGTRLLVL.

The chain couples TRBV2 to TRBJ2-1; D might be TRBD2 (6 bases). Deletions cut 7 bases from V and 0 bases from J, with 10 bases between. The CDR3 is 14 amino acids. Germline V CDR1 and CDR2: SNHLY, FYNNEI. The CDR3, as DNA: TGTGCCAGCATGGGAGGAAGCTCCTACAATGAGCAGTTCTTC. Protein product: CASMGGSSYNEQFF.

CDR3 region: CASSRSGAGELFF. For the CDR3, the DNA is TGCGCCAGCAGCCGCTCCGGGGCCGGGGAGCTGTTTTTT. The chain joins TRBV4-3 to TRBJ2-2, with D possibly matching TRBD2 (5 bases). The CDR3 covers 13 residues. The V gene's germline CDR1 is LGHNA and CDR2 YSLEER. V was clipped by 4 bases and J by 6 bases, with 9 bases between them.

This clonotype was recorded a few times. This sequence joins TRBV9 and TRBJ2-5; 9 bases line up with TRBD1. Germline V lookup: CDR1 SGDLS, CDR2 YYNGEE. Trimming cost V 4 bases and J 2 bases; bases outside gene matches: 9. This CDR3 has 16 residues. The CDR3 nucleotides are TGTGCCAGCAGCACTCAGCCGGGACAGGGACAAGAGACCCAGTACTTC. Protein: CASSTQPGQGQETQYF.

The V and J genes are TRBV10-3 and TRBJ2-3, with D uncertain. V dropped 0 bases and J dropped 5 bases, with 6 bases sitting between them. From germline, CDR1 is ENHRY and CDR2 SYGVKD. There are 13 residues in the CDR3. Written as DNA, the CDR3 is TGTGCCATCAGTGAGTCCGGGTTAGATACGCAGTATTTT. Translated: CAISESGLDTQYF.

This clonotype came up a few times. This chain connects TRBV25-1 to TRBJ2-3; D is undetermined. CDR1 and CDR2 from the germline V gene are MGHDK and SYGVNS. The CDR3 has 15 amino acids. V lost 0 bases and J lost 3, with 10 bases in between. The CDR3 here is CASSEYLVGTDTQYF. The CDR3 DNA reads as TGTGCCAGCAGTGAATATCTAGTGGGAACAGATACGCAGTATTTT.

This clonotype was seen only a few times. This sequence joins TRBV28 and TRBJ2-5; possibly TRBD2 for D (7 bases). CDR3 length: 13 residues. CDR1 MDHEN and CDR2 SYDVKM come from the germline V gene. The CDR3 coding sequence is TGTGACAAGGGGGGGGGATTCCAAGAGACCCAGTACTTC. This gives the protein CDKGGGFQETQYF.

This chain uses TRBV7-2 with TRBJ2-5, with 8 bases that match TRBD2. The CDR3 length is 15 residues. Germline trimming cut 4 bases from V and 3 bases from J; bases unmatched to any gene: 7. Germline CDR1 SGHTA, CDR2 FQGNSA. CDR3 nucleotide sequence: TGTGCCAGCAGCTGGGGAACAGCGGGGGAAGAGACCCAGTACTTC. Its translation is CASSWGTAGEETQYF.

The chain has TRBV11-2 and TRBJ2-2, with 12 nucleotides matching TRBD2. The CDR3 is 18 amino acids. CDR1 and CDR2 (germline): SGHAT, FQNNGV. V dropped 3 bases and J dropped 5; count of bases not matched to a gene: 10. CDR3 nucleotides: TGTGCCAGCAGCTTCTCCCTAGCGGGGGGGAAGGGAACCGGGGAGCTGTTTTTT. Protein sequence: CASSFSLAGGKGTGELFF.

In this sample, this clonotype turned up many times. This chain links TRBV20-1 with TRBJ2-1; TRBD2 matches at 9 bases. From germline, CDR1 is DFQATT and CDR2 SNEGSKA (reference sequence). This CDR3 spans 16 amino acids. Losses at the gene ends were 4 bases for V and 0 bases for J; bases not matched to a gene: 7. In nucleotides, the CDR3 is TGCAGTGCTATTGCGGGGGGGCACATCTCCTACAATGAGCAGTTCTTC. Translated: CSAIAGGHISYNEQFF.

The chain employs TRBV14 and TRBJ2-1; D is perhaps TRBD2 (6 bases). Between the trimmed V and J ends, which lost 2 bases and 8 bases, there was a span of 19 bases. Germline CDR1 SGHDN, CDR2 FVKESK. This CDR3 spans 16 amino acids. The CDR3 region is CASSQRPRLGLDEQFF. The CDR3 DNA is TGTGCCAGCAGCCAACGTCCCCGACTAGGGCTGGATGAGCAGTTCTTC.

This clonotype was detected only a few times. The rearrangement uses TRBV7-9 and TRBJ2-3; 10 nucleotides line up with TRBD2. Germline V gene data show CDR1 as SEHNR and CDR2 as FQNEAQ (reference sequence). This CDR3 has 16 residues. The V gene end was trimmed by 2 bases and the J gene end by 3 bases; junction bases not matched to a gene: 5. CDR3 nucleotides: TGTGCCAGCAGCTTAAAGGCTAGCGGGAGTACAGATACGCAGTATTTT. This sequence encodes CASSLKASGSTDTQYF.

V is TRBV2 and J is TRBJ1-2, with D hard to call. This CDR3 comprises 13 residues. The ends were cut back, 1 base at V and 8 bases at J, with 11 bases in the middle. Germline loops: CDR1 SNHLY, CDR2 FYNNEI. The CDR3 protein is CASSEGSREGYTF. The CDR3 coding sequence is TGTGCCAGCAGTGAAGGTTCTAGGGAAGGCTACACCTTC.

Only a few counts were recorded for this clonotype. This chain connects TRBV5-1 to TRBJ1-4, with D possibly TRBD1 on 5 matching bases. This CDR3 has 15 residues. V was pared by 3 bases and J by 6 bases, with 15 bases between. Germline V gene sequence: CDR1 SGHRS, CDR2 YFSETQ. CDR3 sequence: CASSSDGAPDEKLFF. As DNA, the CDR3 is TGCGCCAGCAGCTCGGACGGGGCGCCGGATGAAAAACTGTTTTTT.

This clonotype was picked up many times. This rearrangement joins TRBV12-3 or TRBV12-4 to TRBJ2-1; 10 positions agree with TRBD1. V gave up 6 bases and J gave up 6 bases; unmatched junction bases: 11. There are 16 residues in the CDR3. This chain's CDR3 is CASREGTGASFNEQFF. The CDR3 DNA reads TGTGCCAGCAGGGAAGGGACAGGGGCCTCTTTCAATGAGCAGTTCTTC.

The chain recombines TRBV29-1 with TRBJ2-2, with D possibly matching TRBD2 (6 bases). Germline CDR1 and CDR2: SQVTM and ANQGSEA. The CDR3 has 16 residues. The DNA of the CDR3 is TGCAGAGATAGTTGGGCGGGGCCACTAAACACCGGGGAGCTGTTTTTT. As protein: CRDSWAGPLNTGELFF.

This clonotype was seen a handful of times. The rearrangement links TRBV27 to TRBJ2-6; D is uncertain. CDR1 is MNHEY, CDR2 SMNVEV, per germline (reference sequence). Trimming left V 8 bases short and J 1 base short, with 12 bases between. This CDR3 is built from 15 residues. The CDR3 bases are TGTGCCAGCGCCCCGTATACTTCTGGGGCCAACGTCCTGACTTTC. Translation gives CASAPYTSGANVLTF.

V and J are TRBV24-1 and TRBJ2-1, with 8 positions matching TRBD2. This CDR3 region has 16 residues. The ends lost 4 bases at V and 1 base at J; junction bases unmatched: 5. CDR1 is KGHDR and CDR2 is SFDVKD in the germline V gene. The CDR3 reads CATSDITSGSYNEQFF. In nucleotides, the CDR3 is TGTGCCACCAGTGACATTACTAGCGGATCCTACAATGAGCAGTTCTTC.

The rearrangement links TRBV24-1 to TRBJ2-3; the D gene is possibly TRBD1 (5 bases). The germline V gene encodes CDR1 KGHDR and CDR2 SFDVKD. The CDR3 totals 13 residues. Deletions cut 9 bases from V and 3 bases from J, with 12 bases between. The chain's CDR3 is CATAQGSTDTQYF. Here the CDR3 DNA reads TGTGCCACCGCCCAGGGTAGTACAGATACGCAGTATTTT.

This clonotype appeared a few times. The chain couples TRBV30 to TRBJ1-5; weak D call: TRBD1 (6 bases). From germline, CDR1 is GTSNPN and CDR2 SVGIG (reference sequence). CDR3 length: 13 residues. V dropped 2 bases and J dropped 2 bases, with 7 bases sitting between them. Written as DNA, the CDR3 is TGTGCCTGGAGTTGGGGGCGCAATCAGCCCCAGCATTTT. Translation: CAWSWGRNQPQHF.

A few counts support this clonotype. The chain carries TRBV21-1 and TRBJ2-7; the table's D gene call, TRBD1, was not cross checked with the DNA. TRBV21-1 is annotated as a pseudogene. The CDR3 is 14 amino acids. This chain's CDR3 is CASSKGDSLKEQYF. The CDR3 DNA sequence: TGTGCCAGCAGCAAGGGGGACAGTCTAAAGGAGCAGTACTTC.

This clonotype was picked up many times. V usage is TRBV24-1 and J usage is TRBJ2-3; TRBD1 aligns across 7 bases. Trimming took 7 bases from V and 5 from J; bases not matched to a gene: 8. CDR1 KGHDR and CDR2 SFDVKD come from the germline V gene. The CDR3 contains 14 residues. CDR3 nucleotides: TGTGCCACCAGAGGGGGCTTGGGTGGAGATACGCAGTATTTT. Translation gives CATRGGLGGDTQYF.

The chain links TRBV21-1 to TRBJ1-2; the table's D gene call, TRBD1, was not cross checked with the DNA. TRBV21-1 counts as a pseudogene. CDR3 length equals 14 residues. In DNA form, the CDR3 reads TGTGCCAGCAGCAAGACAGGGGGCAGGGTGGGCTACACCTTC. As protein: CASSKTGGRVGYTF.

J is TRBJ1-2 and V is TRBV6-1; D might be TRBD1 (5 bases). The germline gives CDR1 MNHNS, CDR2 SASEGT. CDR3 length: 15 residues. Deletions cut 8 bases from V and 4 bases from J, with 20 bases between. CDR3: CASERGYLGPYGYTF. The CDR3 bases are TGTGCCAGCGAACGGGGGTATCTGGGTCCCTATGGCTACACCTTC.

The chain couples TRBV7-9 to TRBJ2-5, with D uncertain. This CDR3 has 17 residues. CDR1 is SEHNR, CDR2 FQNEAQ, per germline (reference sequence). Trimming removed 2 bases from V and 5 bases from J, with 21 bases in between. The CDR3 loop is CASSLTVHRAVQETQYF. The DNA of the CDR3 is TGTGCCAGCAGCTTAACGGTGCACAGAGCAGTCCAGGAGACCCAGTACTTC.